The present TCR beta chain was sequenced within a study of CD8+CD57+ T cells in acquired aplastic anemia. Study information: The average for DNA from sorted CD4+ and CD8+ cells was about 2.9 ug.

Genomic DNA, the template, was used for profiling of the TCR beta VDJ and CDR3. TCRdb fed the reads into MiXCR, producing one record per CDR3 protein. The sample carries 200,000 to 250,000 distinct CDR3 sequences, about half recorded once. Germline V gives CDR1 SNHLY, CDR2 FYNNEI. The CDR3 has 13 residues. After removal of 5 bases from V and 7 bases from J, the junction contained 7 bases not matched to a gene. Patients sequenced had flow cytometry evidence of CD8+CD57+ cell expansion. V usage is TRBV2 and J usage is TRBJ2-7; 8 nucleotides agree with TRBD2. This TCR derives from a human donor with aplastic anemia. The sample consisted of sorted CD4+, CD8+, or CD8+CD57+ T cells (not recorded which) from PBMCs. Here the CDR3 reads CASSSGGAEEQYF. The CDR3 DNA reads TGTGCCAGCAGTTCCGGGGGGGCGGAAGAGCAGTACTTC.